This TCR beta chain is from a study of blood T cell repertoires in COVID-19 (dated by TCRdb to about 2020). Background on the whole study: Samples covering the acute and convalescent phases of COVID-19 were provided by collaborators in the United States, Italy and Spain. The prospective study material was composed of cDNA or gDNA derived from T cells, B-cell-depleted T cells, or PBMCs. The dataset comprised deeply sampled blood TCRbeta repertoires from subjects exposed to, actively infected with, or recovered from COVID-19. The repertoires were made available in a free public database intended to serve as a resource for research on the immune response to SARS-CoV-2. Samples came from the ongoing ImmuneRACE study (first 160 participants) plus 1,254 subjects from 6 global collaborators. The sample metadata nearly always contained a de-identified subject ID, COVID-19 status, age in years and sex. Where available, HLA class I and class II types were taken from metadata supplied by the sample provider and were not determined by assay-based typing. Overall results and qualifications from the work: Clinical and demographic metadata were provided uncurated, with the amount varying by source and participant.

Reading from cysteine to phenylalanine, the CDR3 counts 13 amino acids. Solely the CDR3 DNA is kept, with 39 bases framed from the first base. V is pared back by 4 bases and J by 7 bases, with 11 bases lying between the germline termini. CDR1 and CDR2 were assigned from the germline V gene (reference sequence) as LNHDA and SQIVND. Collaborating institutions collected whole blood in K2EDTA tubes following their own protocols. For TCRbeta analysis, collaborator samples were shipped as frozen whole blood, as isolated PBMCs, or as DNA extracted from either sample type. Notes on this clone: The antigen it recognizes is unknown. No qualities accompany the bases; no much larger clone lies one base away.

TCRbeta CDR3 regions were amplified from genomic DNA using the immunoSEQ Assay, a bias-controlled multiplex PCR. As for how the authors treated the data: Within the assay, amplification of reference gene primers was used to estimate how many nucleated cells each sample contained. To quantify the absolute abundance of each unique TCRbeta CDR3 rearrangement, sequence reads were collapsed and filtered. Productive Simpson clonality was computed per sample as the square root of Simpson's diversity index over productive rearrangements. Imported from immuneACCESS, the table was reduced by TCRdb to in-frame sequences with V and J called. These copies leave out some clones; in studies compared against another copy, an unresolved V gene accounts for under half, and the cause of the remainder is not known. V and J calls and clone size follow that table, whereas D and trimming were derived from the DNA. This sample comprises about 160,000 clones, 90% to 95% of them detected only once. The ten largest clones represent approximately 4.6% of the sample.

The origin of this receptor is a woman aged 50 to 65 with acute or convalescent COVID-19. Sequenced material: peripheral blood. The chain links TRBV19 with TRBJ1-5; the D gene is unclear. The DNA sequence reads TGTGCCAGTAGTACCCAGTCGAGGCAGCCCCAGCATTTT. It codes for CASSTQSRQPQHF.